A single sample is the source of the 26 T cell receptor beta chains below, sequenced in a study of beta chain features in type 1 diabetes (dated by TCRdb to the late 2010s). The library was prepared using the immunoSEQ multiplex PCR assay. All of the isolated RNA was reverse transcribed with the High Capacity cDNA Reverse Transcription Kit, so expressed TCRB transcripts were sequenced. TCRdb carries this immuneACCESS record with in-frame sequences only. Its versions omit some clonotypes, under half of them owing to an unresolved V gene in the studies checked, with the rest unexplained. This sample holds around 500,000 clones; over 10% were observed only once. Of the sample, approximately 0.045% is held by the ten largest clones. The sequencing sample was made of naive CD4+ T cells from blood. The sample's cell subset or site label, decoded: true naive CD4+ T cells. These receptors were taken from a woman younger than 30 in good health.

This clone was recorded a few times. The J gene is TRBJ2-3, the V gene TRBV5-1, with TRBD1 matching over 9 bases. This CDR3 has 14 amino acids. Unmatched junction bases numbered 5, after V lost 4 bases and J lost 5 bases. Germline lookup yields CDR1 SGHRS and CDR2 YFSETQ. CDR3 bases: TGCGCCAGCAGCGCGGGACAGGGTGTAGATACGCAGTATTTT. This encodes CASSAGQGVDTQYF. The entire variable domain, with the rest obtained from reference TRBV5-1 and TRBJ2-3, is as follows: KAGVTQTPRYLIKTRGQQVTLSCSPISGHRSVSWYQQTPGQGLQFLFEYFSETQRNKGNFPGRFSGRQFSNSRSEMNVSTLELGDSALYLCASSAGQGVDTQYFGPGTRLTVL.

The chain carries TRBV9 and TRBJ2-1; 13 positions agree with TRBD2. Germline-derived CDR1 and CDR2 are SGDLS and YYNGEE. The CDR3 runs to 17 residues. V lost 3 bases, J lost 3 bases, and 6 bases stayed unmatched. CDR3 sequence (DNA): TGTGCCAGCAGCGCCTCCGGGACTAGCGGGGTCTACAATGAGCAGTTCTTC. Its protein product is CASSASGTSGVYNEQFF.

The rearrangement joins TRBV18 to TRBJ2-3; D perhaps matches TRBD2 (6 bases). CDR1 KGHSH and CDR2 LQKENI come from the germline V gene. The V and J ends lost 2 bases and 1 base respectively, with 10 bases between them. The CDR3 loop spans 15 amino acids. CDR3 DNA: TGTGCCAGCTCACCAGGGGCGGGGCGCACAGATACGCAGTATTTT. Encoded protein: CASSPGAGRTDTQYF.

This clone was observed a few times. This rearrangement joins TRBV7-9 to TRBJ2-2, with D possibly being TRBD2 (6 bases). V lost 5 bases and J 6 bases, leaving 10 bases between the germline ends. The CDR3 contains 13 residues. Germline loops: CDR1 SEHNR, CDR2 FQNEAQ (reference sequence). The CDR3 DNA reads TGTGCCAGCAGCAACACTAGCCCCGGGGAGCTGTTTTTT. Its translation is CASSNTSPGELFF. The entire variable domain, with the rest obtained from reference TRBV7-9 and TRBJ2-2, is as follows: DTGVSQNPRHKITKRGQNVTFRCDPISEHNRLYWYRQTLGQGPEFLTYFQNEAQLEKSRLLSDRFSAERPKGSFSTLEIQRTEQGDSAMYLCASSNTSPGELFFGEGSRLTVL.

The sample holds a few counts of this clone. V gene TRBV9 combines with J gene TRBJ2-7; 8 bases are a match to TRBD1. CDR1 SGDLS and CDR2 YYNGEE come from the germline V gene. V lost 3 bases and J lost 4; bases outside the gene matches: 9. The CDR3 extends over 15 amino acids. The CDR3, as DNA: TGTGCCAGCAGCGCCACAGGGGGGAGAGGGTACGAGCAGTACTTC. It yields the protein CASSATGGRGYEQYF.

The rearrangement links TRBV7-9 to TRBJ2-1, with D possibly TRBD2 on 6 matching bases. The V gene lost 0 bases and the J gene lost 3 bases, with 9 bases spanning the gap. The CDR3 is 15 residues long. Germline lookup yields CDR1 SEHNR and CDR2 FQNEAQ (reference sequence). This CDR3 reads CASSLAGGFYNEQFF. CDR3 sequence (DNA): TGTGCCAGCAGCTTAGCGGGAGGCTTCTACAATGAGCAGTTCTTC.

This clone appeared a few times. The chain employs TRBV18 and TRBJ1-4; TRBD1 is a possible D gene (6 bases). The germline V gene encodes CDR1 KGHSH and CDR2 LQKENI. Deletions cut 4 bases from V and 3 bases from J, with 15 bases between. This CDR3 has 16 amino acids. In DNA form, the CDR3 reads TGTGCCAGCTCACAAATGGACCCAGGGGCTAATGAAAAACTGTTTTTT. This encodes CASSQMDPGANEKLFF.

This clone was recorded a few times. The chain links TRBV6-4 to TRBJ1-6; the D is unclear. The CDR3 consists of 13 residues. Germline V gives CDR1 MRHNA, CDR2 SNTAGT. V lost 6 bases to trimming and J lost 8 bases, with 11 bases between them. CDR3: CASSLAAHSPLHF. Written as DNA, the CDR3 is TGTGCCAGCAGCCTGGCGGCTCATTCACCCCTCCACTTT.

CDR3 loop: CASTPQASTNEKLFF. The DNA of the CDR3 is TGTGCCAGCACTCCGCAGGCCTCAACTAATGAAAAACTGTTTTTT. The chain recombines TRBV7-2 with TRBJ1-4; D gene uncertain. V lost 7 bases and J 0 bases, leaving 12 bases between the germline ends. CDR1 is SGHTA, CDR2 FQGNSA, per germline. This CDR3 is built from 15 residues.

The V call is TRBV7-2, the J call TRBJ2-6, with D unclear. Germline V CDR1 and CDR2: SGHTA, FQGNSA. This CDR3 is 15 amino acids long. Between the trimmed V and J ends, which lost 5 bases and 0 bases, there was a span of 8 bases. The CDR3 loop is CASSVMPSGANVLTF. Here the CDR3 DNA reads TGTGCCAGCAGCGTGATGCCCTCTGGGGCCAACGTCCTGACTTTC.

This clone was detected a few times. CDR3 residues: CSVGDVQPQHF. For the CDR3, the DNA is TGCAGCGTTGGGGATGTTCAGCCCCAGCATTTT. V is TRBV29-1 and J is TRBJ1-5; D remains ambiguous. CDR3 length: 11 residues. Deletions cut 4 bases from V and 6 bases from J, with 7 bases between. Germline V gives CDR1 SQVTM, CDR2 ANQGSEA.

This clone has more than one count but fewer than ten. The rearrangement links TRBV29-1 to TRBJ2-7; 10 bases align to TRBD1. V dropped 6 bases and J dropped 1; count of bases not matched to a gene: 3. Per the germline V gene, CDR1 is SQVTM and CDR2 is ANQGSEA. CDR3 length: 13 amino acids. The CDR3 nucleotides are TGCAGCGTGTCGGACAGGGGGTCCTACGAGCAGTACGTC. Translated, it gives CSVSDRGSYEQYV.

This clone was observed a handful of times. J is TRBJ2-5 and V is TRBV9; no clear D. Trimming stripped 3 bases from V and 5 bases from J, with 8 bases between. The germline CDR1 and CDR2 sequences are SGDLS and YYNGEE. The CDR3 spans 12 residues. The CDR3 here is CASSALGETQYF. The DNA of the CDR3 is TGTGCCAGCAGCGCGCTGGGGGAGACCCAGTACTTC. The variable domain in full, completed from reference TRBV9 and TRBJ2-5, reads DSGVTQTPKHLITATGQRVTLRCSPRSGDLSVYWYQQSLDQGLQFLIQYYNGEERAKGNILERFSAQQFPDLHSELNLSSLELGDSALYFCASSALGETQYFGPGTRLLVL.

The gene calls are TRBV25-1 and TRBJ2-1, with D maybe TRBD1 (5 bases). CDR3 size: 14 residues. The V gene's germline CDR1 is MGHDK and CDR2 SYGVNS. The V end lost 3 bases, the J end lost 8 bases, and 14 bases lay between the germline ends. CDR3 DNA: TGTGCCAGCAGTGACAGGGTAGGAAGGGATGAGCAGTTCTTC. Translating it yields CASSDRVGRDEQFF.

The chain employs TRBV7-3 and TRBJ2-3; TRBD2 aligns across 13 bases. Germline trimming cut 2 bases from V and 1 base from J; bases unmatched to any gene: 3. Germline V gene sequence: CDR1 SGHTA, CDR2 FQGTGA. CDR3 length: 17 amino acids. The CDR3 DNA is TGTGCCAGCAGCTTACCCGGGACTAGCGGGGGCACAGATACGCAGTATTTT. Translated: CASSLPGTSGGTDTQYF.

DNA for the CDR3: TGTGCCAGCACCTCTGGGGGAGTTGGGGAGACCCAGTACTTC. Its protein product is CASTSGGVGETQYF. The gene calls are TRBV6-5 and TRBJ2-5; D may match TRBD1 or TRBD2 (5 bases each). This CDR3 has 14 residues. Trimming stripped 7 bases from V and 5 bases from J, with 17 bases between. Per germline, CDR1 MNHEY and CDR2 SVGAGI.

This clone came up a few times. The CDR3 loop is CASSLSGIDEQFF. Here the CDR3 DNA reads TGCGCCAGCAGCTTGTCGGGGATCGATGAGCAGTTCTTC. The chain couples TRBV5-1 to TRBJ2-1; maybe TRBD2 (5 bases). Trimming left V 1 base short and J 8 bases short, with 10 bases between. Germline V gene data show CDR1 as SGHRS and CDR2 as YFSETQ. This CDR3 has 13 residues.

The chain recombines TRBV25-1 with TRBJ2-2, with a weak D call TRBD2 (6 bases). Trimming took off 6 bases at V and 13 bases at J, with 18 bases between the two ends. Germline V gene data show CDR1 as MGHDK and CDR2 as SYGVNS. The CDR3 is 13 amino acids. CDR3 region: CASSRLGTGRLFF. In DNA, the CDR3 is TGTGCCAGCAGCCGACTTGGGACTGGACGGCTGTTTTTT.

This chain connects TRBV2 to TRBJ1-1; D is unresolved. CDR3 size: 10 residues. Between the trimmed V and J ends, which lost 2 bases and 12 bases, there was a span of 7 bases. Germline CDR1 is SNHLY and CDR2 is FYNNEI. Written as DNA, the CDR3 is TGTGCCAGCAGTGAATACACCCCTTTCTTT. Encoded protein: CASSEYTPFF.

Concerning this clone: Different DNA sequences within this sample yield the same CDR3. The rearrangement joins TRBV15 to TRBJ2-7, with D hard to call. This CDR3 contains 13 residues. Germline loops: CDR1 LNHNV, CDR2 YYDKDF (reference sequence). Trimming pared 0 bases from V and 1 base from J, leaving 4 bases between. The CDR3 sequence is CATSRDRSYEQYV. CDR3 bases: TGTGCCACCAGCAGAGACAGATCCTACGAGCAGTACGTC.

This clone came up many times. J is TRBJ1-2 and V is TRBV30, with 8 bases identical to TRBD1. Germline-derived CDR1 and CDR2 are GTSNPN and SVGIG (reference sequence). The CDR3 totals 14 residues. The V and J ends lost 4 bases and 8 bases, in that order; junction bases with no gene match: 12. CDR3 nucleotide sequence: TGTGCCTGGACTCGGGACAGGAGGGCTCGAGGCTACACCTTC. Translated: CAWTRDRRARGYTF.

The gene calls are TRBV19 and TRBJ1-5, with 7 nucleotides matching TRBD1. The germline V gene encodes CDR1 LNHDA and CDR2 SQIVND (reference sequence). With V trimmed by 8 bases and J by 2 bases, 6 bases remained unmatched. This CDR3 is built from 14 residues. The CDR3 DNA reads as TGTGCCAGTGTTGCGACAGGGCGCAATCAGCCCCAGCATTTT. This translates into CASVATGRNQPQHF.

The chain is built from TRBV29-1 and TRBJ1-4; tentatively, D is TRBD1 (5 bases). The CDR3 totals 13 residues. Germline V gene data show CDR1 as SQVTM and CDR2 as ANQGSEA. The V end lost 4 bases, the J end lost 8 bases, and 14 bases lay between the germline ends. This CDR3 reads CSVAGRAAEKLFF. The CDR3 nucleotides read TGCAGCGTTGCAGGGAGGGCGGCCGAAAAACTGTTTTTT.

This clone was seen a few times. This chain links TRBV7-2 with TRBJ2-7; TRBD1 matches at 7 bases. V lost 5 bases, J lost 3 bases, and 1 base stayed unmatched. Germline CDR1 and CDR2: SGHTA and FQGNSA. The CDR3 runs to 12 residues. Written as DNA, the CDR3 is TGTGCCAGCAGCCGACAGGGCTACGAGCAGTACTTC. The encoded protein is CASSRQGYEQYF.

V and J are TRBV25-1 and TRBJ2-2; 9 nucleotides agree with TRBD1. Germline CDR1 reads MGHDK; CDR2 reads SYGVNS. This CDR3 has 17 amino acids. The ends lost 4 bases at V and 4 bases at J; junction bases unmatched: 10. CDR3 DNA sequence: TGTGCCAGCAGTGGCCGGGGACAGGGTTTTGTCACCGGGGAGCTGTTTTTT. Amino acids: CASSGRGQGFVTGELFF. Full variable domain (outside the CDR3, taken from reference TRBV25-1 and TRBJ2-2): EADIYQTPRYLVIGTGKKITLECSQTMGHDKMYWYQQDPGMELHLIHYSYGVNSTEKGDLSSESTVSRIRTEHFPLTLESARPSHTSQYLCASSGRGQGFVTGELFFGEGSRLTVL.

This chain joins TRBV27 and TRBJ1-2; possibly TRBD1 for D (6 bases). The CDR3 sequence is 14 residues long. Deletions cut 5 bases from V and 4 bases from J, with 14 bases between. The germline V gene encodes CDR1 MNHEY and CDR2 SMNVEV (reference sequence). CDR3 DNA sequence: TGTGCCAGCAGTGCGACCGACAGGAGCTATGGCTACACCTTC. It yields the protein CASSATDRSYGYTF.